Sequencing of this T cell receptor beta chain was carried out in a study of blood T cell repertoires in COVID-19. Assay: immunoSEQ multiplex PCR; the TCRdb copy retains only in-frame clones and omits some. The repertoire consists of approximately 180,000 clones, with over 75% occurring once and the leading ten covering around a sixth. The receptor was derived from a person aged 70 to 79 with COVID-19, enrolled during active disease. Sequenced input: peripheral blood.

CDR3 amino acids: CAISESRGRGSGANVLTF. The CDR3 nucleotides are TGTGCCATCAGTGAGTCAAGGGGGCGGGGCTCTGGGGCCAACGTCCTGACTTTC. The V call is TRBV10-3, the J call TRBJ2-6, with TRBD1 as a possible D gene (7 bases). Germline CDR1 is ENHRY and CDR2 is SYGVKD. Trimming took 0 bases from V and 0 from J, leaving 12 bases between them. CDR3 length equals 18 residues.